The clone carrying this T cell receptor beta chain was detected only once. The data are from a study of blood T cell repertoires in COVID-19. Study context: Samples of COVID-19 (acute and convalescent) were obtained from the United States, Italy and Spain. In each case, the material was cDNA or gDNA derived from T cells, B-cell-depleted T cells, or PBMCs.

Original handling: For nucleated cells, counts were estimated from reference gene primer amplification. Profiling relied on immunoSEQ multiplex PCR, and the TCRdb table lists in-frame clones only, not all of them. The V and J calls and clone size are taken from that table; D and trimming were inferred from the DNA. The table lists 50,000 or so clones, approximately 83% of them singletons, with around three fifths in the top ten. This CDR3 comprises 14 residues. The V gene's germline CDR1 is ENHRY and CDR2 SYGVKD. V shed 10 bases and J 1 base; nucleotides not matched to a gene: 4. The sample taken for sequencing was peripheral blood. V is TRBV10-3 and J is TRBJ2-3; 11 bases map to TRBD2. The clonotype comes from a man in his 70s with acute or convalescent COVID-19. The CDR3 reads CATETSGGTDTQYF. CDR3 DNA sequence: TGTGCCACCGAGACTAGCGGGGGCACAGATACGCAGTATTTT.